At least ten counts were recorded for the clone carrying this T cell receptor (beta chain). What it binds is unknown. The authors produced TCR alpha and TCR beta cDNA libraries with sample barcodes and UMIs by 5'RACE using constant-segment primers. TCRdb processed the 5' RACE reads anew with MiXCR; each CDR3 protein has one entry. The table has 35,000 to 45,000 distinct CDR3 sequences, 7.3% seen once. This sample was included in a study of T-cell memory formation after mild COVID-19. Study as a whole: TCR clusters were mostly donor specific.

Whole-study findings and limits: The finding that pre-infection memory included some responding clones suggested that cross-reactive memory joined.

The CDR3 spans 15 residues. Germline V CDR1 and CDR2: SGHRS, YFSETQ. V lost 0 bases and J lost 8; bases outside the gene matches: 8. The source is a man younger than 35 who had mild COVID-19 (a few samples of this study predate the infection). Cell type and time point are not known. The sample consisted of PBMCs or a T cell subset sorted from them (not recorded which). The chain couples TRBV5-1 to TRBJ2-4; 7 bases align to TRBD1. The CDR3: CASSLEVGTVDIQYF. CDR3 coding DNA: TGCGCCAGCAGCTTGGAGGTCGGGACAGTTGACATTCAGTACTTC.